This T cell receptor beta chain was sequenced for a study of T-cell reconstitution after alpha-beta-depleted transplantation in children. General study findings and limits: The authors attributed T-cell counts and diversity one year after transplant mostly to newly produced T cells. Recipient T cells and thymic progenitors that survived gave rise to the high TCRbeta diversity observed at day 60 in some patients.

The CDR3 extends over 15 amino acids. The V segment lost 4 bases and the J segment 2 bases; nucleotides outside the gene matches: 4. Germline CDR1 KGHDR, CDR2 SFDVKD. The TCRbeta library incorporated unique molecular identifiers. TCRdb called the PCR reads again in MiXCR, with one record for every CDR3 protein. The sample holds more than 200,000 distinct CDR3 sequences, over 20% seen once. A note on this clonotype: What it recognizes is unknown.

This chain uses TRBV24-1 with TRBJ2-3, with 8 bases matching TRBD2. This TCR was recovered from a girl aged 2-10 years with Fanconi anemia, due to receive a stem cell transplant. The material was PBMCs, obtained before TCRalphabeta/CD19-depleted stem cell transplant. As DNA, the CDR3 is TGTGCCACCAGTGACAGCGGGGGTGACACAGATACGCAGTATTTT. It is translated as CATSDSGGDTDTQYF.